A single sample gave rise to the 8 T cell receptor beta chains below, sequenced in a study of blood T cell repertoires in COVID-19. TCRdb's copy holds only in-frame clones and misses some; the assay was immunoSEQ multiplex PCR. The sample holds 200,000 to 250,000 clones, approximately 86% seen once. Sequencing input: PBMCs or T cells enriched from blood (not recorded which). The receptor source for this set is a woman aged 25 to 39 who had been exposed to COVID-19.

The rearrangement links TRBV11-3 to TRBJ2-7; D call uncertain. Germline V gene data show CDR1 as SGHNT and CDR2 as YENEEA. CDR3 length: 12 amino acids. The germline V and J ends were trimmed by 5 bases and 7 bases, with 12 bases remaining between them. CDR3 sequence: CASSPSLGEQYF. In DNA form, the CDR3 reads TGTGCCAGCAGCCCCAGTCTAGGTGAGCAGTACTTC. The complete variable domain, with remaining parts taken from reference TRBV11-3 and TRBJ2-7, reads EAGVVQSPRYKIIEKKQPVAFWCNPISGHNTLYWYLQNLGQGPELLIRYENEEAVDDSQLPKDRFSAERLKGVDSTLKIQPAELGDSAVYLCASSPSLGEQYFGPGTRLTVT.

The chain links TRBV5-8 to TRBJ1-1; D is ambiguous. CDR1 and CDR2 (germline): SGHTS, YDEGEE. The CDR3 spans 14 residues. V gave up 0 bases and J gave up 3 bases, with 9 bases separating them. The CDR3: CASSLGWRDTEAFF. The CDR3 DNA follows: TGTGCCAGCAGCTTGGGATGGAGGGACACTGAAGCTTTCTTT.

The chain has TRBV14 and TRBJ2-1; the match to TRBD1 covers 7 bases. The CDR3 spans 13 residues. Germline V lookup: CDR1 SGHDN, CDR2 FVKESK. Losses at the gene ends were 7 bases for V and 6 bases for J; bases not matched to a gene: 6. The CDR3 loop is CASNQQGFNEQFF. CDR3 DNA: TGTGCCAGCAATCAACAGGGGTTCAATGAGCAGTTCTTC.

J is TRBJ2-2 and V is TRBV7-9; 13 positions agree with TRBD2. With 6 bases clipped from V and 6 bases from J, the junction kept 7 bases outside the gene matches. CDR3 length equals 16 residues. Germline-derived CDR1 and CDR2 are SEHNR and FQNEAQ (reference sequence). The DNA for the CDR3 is TGTGCCAGCAGAGTGGGACTAGCGGGGAGCGCCGGGGAGCTGTTTTTT. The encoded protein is CASRVGLAGSAGELFF.

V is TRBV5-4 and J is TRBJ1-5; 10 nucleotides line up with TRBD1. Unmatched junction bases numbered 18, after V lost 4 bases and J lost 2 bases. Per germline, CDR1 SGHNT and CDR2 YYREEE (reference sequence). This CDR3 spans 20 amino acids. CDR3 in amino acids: CASSRRDRGWRGDGNQPQHF. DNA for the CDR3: TGTGCCAGCAGCAGGCGGGACAGGGGATGGAGGGGGGATGGCAATCAGCCCCAGCATTTT. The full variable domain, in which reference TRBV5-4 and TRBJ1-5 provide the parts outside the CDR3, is ETGVTQSPTHLIKTRGQQVTLRCSSQSGHNTVSWYQQALGQGPQFIFQYYREEENGRGNFPPRFSGLQFPNYSSELNVNALELDDSALYLCASSRRDRGWRGDGNQPQHFGDGTRLSIL.

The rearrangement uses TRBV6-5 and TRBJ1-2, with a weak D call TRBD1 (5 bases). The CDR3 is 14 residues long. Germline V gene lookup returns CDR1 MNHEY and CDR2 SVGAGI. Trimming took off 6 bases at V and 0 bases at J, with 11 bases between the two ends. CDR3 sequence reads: CASRSRDSNYGYTF. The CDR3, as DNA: TGTGCCAGCAGATCCAGGGATTCTAACTATGGCTACACCTTC.

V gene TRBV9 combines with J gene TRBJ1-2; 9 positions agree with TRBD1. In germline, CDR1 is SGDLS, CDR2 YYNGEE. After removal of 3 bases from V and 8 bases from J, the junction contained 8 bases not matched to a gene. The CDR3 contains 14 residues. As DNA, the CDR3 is TGTGCCAGCAGCGCAACACAGGGGGCGCAAGGCTACACCTTC. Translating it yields CASSATQGAQGYTF.

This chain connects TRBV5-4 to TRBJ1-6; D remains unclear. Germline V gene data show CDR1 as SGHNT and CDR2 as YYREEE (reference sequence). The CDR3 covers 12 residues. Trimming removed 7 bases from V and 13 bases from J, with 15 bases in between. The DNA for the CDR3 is TGTGCCAGCCCAAACCTCACATGGCCCCTCCACTTT. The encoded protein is CASPNLTWPLHF.